This TCR beta chain was profiled in a study of T cell responses to AZD1222 COVID-19 vaccine. In the case of this clone: What it binds is not known.

Overall study results and limits: Nearly half of unique spike-specific TCRs reportedly avoided B.1.351 and B.1.1.7 mutated regions.

The assay was immunoSEQ multiplex PCR, and TCRdb's table has in-frame clones only and misses some. The sample has about 110,000 clones, under 90% seen once. V lost 6 bases to trimming and J lost 4 bases, with 15 bases between them. The CDR3 spans 14 residues. The V gene's germline CDR1 is SGHNT and CDR2 YYREEE (reference sequence). This receptor was obtained from an adult in good health. This chain links TRBV5-4 with TRBJ2-3, with D possibly called TRBD1 or TRBD2 (5 bases each). The sample in question was peripheral blood, obtained on day 0 of AZD1222 vaccination. The CDR3 protein is CASKQDAAADTQYF. The CDR3 nucleotides are TGTGCCAGCAAACAGGACGCAGCGGCAGATACGCAGTATTTT.